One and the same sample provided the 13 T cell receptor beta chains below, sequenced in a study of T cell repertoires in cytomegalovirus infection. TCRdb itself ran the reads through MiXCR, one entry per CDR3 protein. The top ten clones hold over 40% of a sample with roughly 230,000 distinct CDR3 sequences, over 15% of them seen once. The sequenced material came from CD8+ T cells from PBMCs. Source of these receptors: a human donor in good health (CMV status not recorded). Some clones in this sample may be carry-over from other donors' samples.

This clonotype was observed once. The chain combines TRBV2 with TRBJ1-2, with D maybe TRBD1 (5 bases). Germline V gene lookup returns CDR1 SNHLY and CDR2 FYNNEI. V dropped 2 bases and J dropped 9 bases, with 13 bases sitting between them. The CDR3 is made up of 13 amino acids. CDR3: CASSERGELSYTF. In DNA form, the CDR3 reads TGTGCCAGCAGTGAAAGAGGGGAATTGAGCTACACCTTC.

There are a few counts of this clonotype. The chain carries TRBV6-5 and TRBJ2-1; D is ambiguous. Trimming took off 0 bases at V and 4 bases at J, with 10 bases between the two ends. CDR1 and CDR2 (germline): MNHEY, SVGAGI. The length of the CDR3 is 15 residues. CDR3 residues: CASSYSRAAYNEQFF. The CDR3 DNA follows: TGTGCCAGCAGTTACTCCCGGGCGGCTTACAATGAGCAGTTCTTC.

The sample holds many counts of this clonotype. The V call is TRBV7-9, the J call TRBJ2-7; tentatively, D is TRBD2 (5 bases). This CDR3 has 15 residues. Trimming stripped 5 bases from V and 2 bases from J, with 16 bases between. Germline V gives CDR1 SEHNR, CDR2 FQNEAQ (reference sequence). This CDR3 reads CASSQIGLAPYEQYF. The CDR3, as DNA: TGTGCCAGCAGCCAGATCGGGCTAGCCCCCTACGAGCAGTACTTC. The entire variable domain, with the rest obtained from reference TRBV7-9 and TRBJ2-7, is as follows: DTGVSQNPRHKITKRGQNVTFRCDPISEHNRLYWYRQTLGQGPEFLTYFQNEAQLEKSRLLSDRFSAERPKGSFSTLEIQRTEQGDSAMYLCASSQIGLAPYEQYFGPGTRLTVT.

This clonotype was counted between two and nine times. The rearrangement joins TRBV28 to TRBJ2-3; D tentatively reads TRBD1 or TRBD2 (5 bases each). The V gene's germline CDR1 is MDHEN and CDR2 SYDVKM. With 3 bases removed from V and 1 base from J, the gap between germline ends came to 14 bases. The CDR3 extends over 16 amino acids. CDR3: CASSFISGLGTDTQYF. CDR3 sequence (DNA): TGTGCCAGCAGTTTTATTTCGGGGCTCGGCACAGATACGCAGTATTTT.

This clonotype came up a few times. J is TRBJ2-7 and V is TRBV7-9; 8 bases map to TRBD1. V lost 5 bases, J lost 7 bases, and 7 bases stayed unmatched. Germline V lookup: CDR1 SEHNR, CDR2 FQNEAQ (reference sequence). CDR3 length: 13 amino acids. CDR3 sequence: CASSLGQDSEQYF. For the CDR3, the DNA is TGTGCCAGCAGCCTGGGACAGGATTCGGAGCAGTACTTC.

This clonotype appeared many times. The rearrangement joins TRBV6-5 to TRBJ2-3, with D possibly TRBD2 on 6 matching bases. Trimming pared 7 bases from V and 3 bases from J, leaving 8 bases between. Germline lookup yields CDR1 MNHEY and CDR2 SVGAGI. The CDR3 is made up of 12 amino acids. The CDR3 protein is CASTGSTDTQYF. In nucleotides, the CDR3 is TGTGCCAGCACCGGGAGTACAGATACGCAGTATTTT.

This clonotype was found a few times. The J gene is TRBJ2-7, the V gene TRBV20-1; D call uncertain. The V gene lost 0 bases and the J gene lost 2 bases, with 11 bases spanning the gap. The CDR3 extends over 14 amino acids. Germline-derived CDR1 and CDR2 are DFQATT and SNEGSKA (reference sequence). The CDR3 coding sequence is TGCAGTGCTAGAGATCTCGAAATTGCCTACGAGCAGTACTTC. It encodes CSARDLEIAYEQYF.

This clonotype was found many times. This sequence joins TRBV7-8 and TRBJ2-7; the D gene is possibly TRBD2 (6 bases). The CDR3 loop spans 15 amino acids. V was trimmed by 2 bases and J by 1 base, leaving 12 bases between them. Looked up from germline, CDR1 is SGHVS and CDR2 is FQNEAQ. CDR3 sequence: CASSLRRDGSYEQYF. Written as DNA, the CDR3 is TGTGCCAGCAGCTTAAGGAGGGACGGATCCTACGAGCAGTACTTC.

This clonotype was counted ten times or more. CDR3 amino acids: CASSLPVGQFTEQYF. The CDR3 DNA reads TGTGCCAGCAGCCTCCCCGTTGGACAATTTACCGAGCAGTACTTC. The chain joins TRBV7-2 to TRBJ2-7; D perhaps matches TRBD1 (5 bases). The CDR3 runs 15 residues. Per the germline V gene, CDR1 is SGHTA and CDR2 is FQGNSA. The V end was cut by 5 bases, the J end by 6 bases, with 20 bases between.

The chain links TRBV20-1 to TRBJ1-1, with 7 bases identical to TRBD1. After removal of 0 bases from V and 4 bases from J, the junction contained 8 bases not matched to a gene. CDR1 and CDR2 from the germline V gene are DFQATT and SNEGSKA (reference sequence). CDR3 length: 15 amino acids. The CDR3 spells CSARDLVRGATEAFF. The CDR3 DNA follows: TGCAGTGCTAGAGATCTGGTCAGGGGGGCCACTGAAGCTTTCTTT.

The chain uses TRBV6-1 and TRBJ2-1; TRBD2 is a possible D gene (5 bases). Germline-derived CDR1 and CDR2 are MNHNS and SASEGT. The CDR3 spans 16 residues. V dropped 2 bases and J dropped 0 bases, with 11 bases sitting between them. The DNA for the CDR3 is TGTGCCAGCAGTGAATCGGACTGGGGCTCCTACAATGAGCAGTTCTTC. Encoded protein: CASSESDWGSYNEQFF.

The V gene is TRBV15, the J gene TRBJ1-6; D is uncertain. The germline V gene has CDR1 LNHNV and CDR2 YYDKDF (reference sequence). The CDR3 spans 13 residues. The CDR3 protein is CATGDPYNSPLHF. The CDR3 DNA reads TGTGCTACCGGAGACCCCTATAATTCACCCCTCCACTTT.

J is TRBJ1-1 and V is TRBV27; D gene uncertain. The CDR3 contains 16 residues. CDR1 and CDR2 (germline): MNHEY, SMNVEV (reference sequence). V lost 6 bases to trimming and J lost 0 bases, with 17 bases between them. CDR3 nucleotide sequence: TGTGCCAGCAGCCGACGGCCCAGGACGGTGAACACTGAAGCTTTCTTT. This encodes CASSRRPRTVNTEAFF.